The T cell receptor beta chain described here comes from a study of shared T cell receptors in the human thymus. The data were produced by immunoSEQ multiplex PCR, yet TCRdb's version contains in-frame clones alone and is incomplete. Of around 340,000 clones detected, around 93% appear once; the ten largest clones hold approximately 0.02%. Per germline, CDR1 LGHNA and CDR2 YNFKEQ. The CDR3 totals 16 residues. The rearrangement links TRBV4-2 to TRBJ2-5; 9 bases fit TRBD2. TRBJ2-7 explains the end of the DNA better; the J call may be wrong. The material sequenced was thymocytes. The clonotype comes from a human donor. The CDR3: CASSRGRAFWSYEQYF. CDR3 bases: TGTGCCAGCAGCCGCGGGAGGGCCTTTTGGTCCTACGAGCAGTACTTC.